The 20 T cell receptor beta chains below were found in one sample sequenced in a study of shared clonotypes between healthy human individuals (dated by TCRdb to 2018 to 2021). Libraries came from the immunoSEQ multiplex PCR assay. In TCRdb, the immuneACCESS table is reduced to in-frame sequences with V and J assigned. These tables do not hold every clone; where another copy was compared, an unresolved V gene accounts for under half, and the others remain unexplained. This sample gives roughly 890,000 clones in total; about 91% of them show up just once. The top ten clonotypes cover about 25% of the sample. CD8 naive samples consisted of CD45RO-negative cells that were positively selected for CCR7, yielding a CD45RA+CCR7+ population without TemRA cells. The sample consisted of naive CD8+ T cells sorted from blood. The cell subset or site label, as the study defines it: CD45RA+CCR7+. The receptor set was obtained from a man aged 25-45 years in good health.

The V and J genes are TRBV10-3 and TRBJ2-7; 8 bases line up with TRBD1. Unmatched junction bases numbered 11, after V lost 11 bases and J lost 5 bases. The V gene's germline CDR1 is ENHRY and CDR2 SYGVKD. This CDR3 comprises 13 residues. The CDR3 nucleotides are TGTGCCTCCACAGGGGGTGCCGCCCACGAGCAGTACTTC. Translation gives CASTGGAAHEQYF.

The rearrangement links TRBV4-1 to TRBJ1-1, with TRBD1 as a possible D gene (5 bases). This CDR3 has 15 amino acids. The V gene lost 1 base and the J gene lost 4 bases, with 13 bases spanning the gap. Germline V gene sequence: CDR1 MGHRA, CDR2 YSYEKL. CDR3 sequence (DNA): TGCGCCAGCAGCCAAGTTAGCGGGGGGGGCACTGAAGCTTTCTTT. This sequence encodes CASSQVSGGGTEAFF.

The chain links TRBV4-1 to TRBJ2-1, with 7 bases fitting TRBD2. With 1 base clipped from V and 5 bases from J, the junction kept 2 bases outside the gene matches. Germline CDR1 reads MGHRA; CDR2 reads YSYEKL. The length of the CDR3 is 14 residues. The CDR3 protein is CASSQGAGDNEQFF. In DNA form, the CDR3 reads TGCGCCAGCAGCCAAGGTGCGGGGGACAATGAGCAGTTCTTC.

The chain has TRBV5-1 and TRBJ1-1; D is uncertain. The CDR3 contains 14 residues. CDR1 is SGHRS, CDR2 YFSETQ, per germline. V lost 0 bases and J 0 bases, leaving 6 bases between the germline ends. This chain's CDR3 is CASSLEVVNTEAFF. CDR3 coding DNA: TGCGCCAGCAGCTTGGAGGTGGTGAACACTGAAGCTTTCTTT.

The chain uses TRBV5-1 and TRBJ2-7; TRBD1 aligns across 9 bases. Per germline, CDR1 SGHRS and CDR2 YFSETQ. CDR3 length: 15 residues. Trimming at V came to 0 bases and at J to 5 bases, leaving 6 bases not matched to a gene. CDR3 in DNA: TGCGCCAGCAGCTTGGAACAGGGGGCATCCCACGAGCAGTACTTC. Translating gives CASSLEQGASHEQYF.

The chain couples TRBV7-2 to TRBJ1-2; D remains unclear. Germline loops: CDR1 SGHTA, CDR2 FQGNSA. Trimming took off 0 bases at V and 5 bases at J, with 13 bases between the two ends. This CDR3 is built from 15 residues. The CDR3 loop reads CASSLATYSGYGYTF. The CDR3 coding sequence is TGTGCCAGCAGCTTAGCGACGTATTCGGGGTATGGCTACACCTTC.

The chain carries TRBV13 and TRBJ2-3, with unresolved D. There are 12 residues in the CDR3. Germline CDR1 is PRHDT and CDR2 is FYEKMQ (reference sequence). Between the trimmed V and J ends, which lost 4 bases and 5 bases, there was a span of 7 bases. The CDR3 spells CASSSLVDTQYF. The CDR3 DNA sequence: TGTGCCAGCAGCTCGTTGGTAGATACGCAGTATTTT.

This chain links TRBV6-5 with TRBJ2-1, with D possibly matching TRBD2 (6 bases). CDR1 and CDR2 (germline): MNHEY, SVGAGI. Trimming took 0 bases from V and 6 from J, leaving 15 bases between them. This CDR3 is built from 16 residues. CDR3 in DNA: TGTGCCAGCAGTTACTCCGCGGGATTTACCACCAATGAGCAGTTCTTC. This translates into CASSYSAGFTTNEQFF.

V usage is TRBV7-3 and J usage is TRBJ2-1; tentative D call: TRBD1 (5 bases). The V end was cut by 4 bases, the J end by 6 bases, with 13 bases between. The germline V gene encodes CDR1 SGHTA and CDR2 FQGTGA. The CDR3 loop spans 14 amino acids. The CDR3 DNA sequence: TGTGCCAGCAGCTCCGGACAAGGGGCCAATGAGCAGTTCTTC. Its protein is CASSSGQGANEQFF.

The chain is built from TRBV7-2 and TRBJ1-5; perhaps TRBD1 as D (6 bases). CDR3 length: 15 residues. Germline V CDR1 and CDR2: SGHTA, FQGNSA. The V end lost 4 bases, the J end lost 0 bases, and 10 bases lay between the germline ends. In nucleotides, the CDR3 is TGTGCCAGCAGCTCGACAGGTTATAGCAATCAGCCCCAGCATTTT. Amino acid sequence: CASSSTGYSNQPQHF.

The CDR3 reads CASNGGGLAGSYEQYF. CDR3 sequence (DNA): TGTGCCAGTAATGGAGGGGGCCTAGCGGGCAGCTACGAGCAGTACTTC. V gene TRBV19 combines with J gene TRBJ2-7; the D gene is possibly TRBD2 (8 bases). Germline V gene sequence: CDR1 LNHDA, CDR2 SQIVND (reference sequence). The CDR3 loop spans 16 amino acids. Trimming took 7 bases from V and 3 from J, leaving 22 bases between them.

The chain couples TRBV10-3 to TRBJ2-7, with 16 bases identical to TRBD2. Germline V CDR1 and CDR2: ENHRY, SYGVKD. CDR3 size: 19 residues. V shed 2 bases and J 2 bases; nucleotides not matched to a gene: 9. This CDR3 reads CAISEGTSGRDRFPYEQYF. The CDR3 DNA reads TGTGCCATCAGTGAGGGGACTAGCGGGAGGGATCGTTTCCCCTACGAGCAGTACTTC.

The V gene is TRBV9, the J gene TRBJ2-7; TRBD2 matches 7 bases. This CDR3 region has 15 residues. From germline, CDR1 is SGDLS and CDR2 YYNGEE. V was clipped by 0 bases and J by 3 bases; unmatched bases: 6. Here the CDR3 reads CASSVGQAGSYEQYF. The DNA of the CDR3 is TGTGCCAGCAGCGTAGGGCAAGCGGGAAGCTACGAGCAGTACTTC.

In this sample, this clone turned up once. This chain links TRBV5-3 with TRBJ2-7; TRBD1 might be the D (5 bases). TRBV5-3 is marked as an open reading frame, function uncertain. This CDR3 has 14 amino acids. Trimming left V 0 bases short and J 2 bases short, with 9 bases between. CDR3 DNA sequence: TGTGCCAGAAGCTTGGCCAGGGCGCCCTACGAGCAGTACTTC. Amino acids: CARSLARAPYEQYF.

The CDR3 loop reads CASSLTGITDTQYF. CDR3 DNA: TGTGCCAGTAGCCTGACAGGGATAACAGATACGCAGTATTTT. The J gene is TRBJ2-3, the V gene TRBV19; 7 bases align to TRBD1. V gave up 6 bases and J gave up 3 bases; unmatched junction bases: 6. The CDR3 has 14 amino acids. Germline CDR1 and CDR2: LNHDA and SQIVND (reference sequence).

This chain uses TRBV6-6 with TRBJ2-1; a possible D gene is TRBD1 (5 bases). Germline V gene data show CDR1 as MNHNY and CDR2 as SVGAGI (reference sequence). The V gene lost 5 bases and the J gene lost 0 bases, with 14 bases spanning the gap. The CDR3 runs 16 residues. The CDR3 DNA reads TGTGCCAGCAGTCAATCTAGGGGAAGCTCCTACAATGAGCAGTTCTTC. It specifies CASSQSRGSSYNEQFF.

The chain joins TRBV29-1 to TRBJ2-7; either TRBD1 or TRBD2 may supply D (6 bases each). This CDR3 contains 13 residues. Germline V gene sequence: CDR1 SQVTM, CDR2 ANQGSEA. The V end was cut by 3 bases, the J end by 7 bases, with 16 bases between. CDR3: CSVEGGTAGEQYF. The CDR3 region has the DNA TGCAGCGTTGAGGGGGGCACGGCGGGGGAGCAGTACTTC.

The chain uses TRBV9 and TRBJ2-7, with D perhaps assigned TRBD1 or TRBD2 (6 bases each). The CDR3 is made up of 12 amino acids. CDR1 is SGDLS, CDR2 YYNGEE, per germline. The V end lost 4 bases, the J end lost 5 bases, and 10 bases lay between the germline ends. CDR3 amino acids: CASSYGGHEQYF. The CDR3 DNA sequence: TGTGCCAGCAGCTACGGGGGCCACGAGCAGTACTTC.

Only one count was recorded for this clone. The chain is built from TRBV27 and TRBJ2-1, with 9 nucleotides matching TRBD2. This CDR3 is built from 14 residues. Germline loops: CDR1 MNHEY, CDR2 SMNVEV (reference sequence). Trimming took 7 bases from V and 8 from J; bases not matched to a gene: 9. The CDR3 spells CASNTGLAVHEQFF. In DNA, the CDR3 is TGTGCCAGCAACACGGGACTAGCAGTCCATGAGCAGTTCTTC.

The chain uses TRBV7-9 and TRBJ1-2; 7 bases agree with TRBD1. The J segment lost 8 bases and the V segment lost 6 bases, leaving 12 bases of the junction unmatched. Germline V gene lookup returns CDR1 SEHNR and CDR2 FQNEAQ (reference sequence). The CDR3 extends over 14 amino acids. The CDR3 DNA is TGTGCCAGCAGAATGGGGACAGCATTATTGGGCTACACCTTC. Translated: CASRMGTALLGYTF.